This T cell receptor (beta chain) was profiled in a study of blood T cells in healthy people across ages. Germline lookup yields CDR1 SNHLY and CDR2 FYNNEI. This CDR3 has 15 amino acids. The V gene lost 2 bases and the J gene lost 2 bases, with 13 bases spanning the gap. As to this clonotype: What it recognizes is unknown. Just one base apart from a much larger clone, this may be a read error.

Primed by a sample-barcoded 5' primer and a J-beta primer mix, a second PCR proceeded for 7 to 11 cycles. Each of the cDNA molecules was tagged by a template-switch adaptor with 12 random nucleotides. TCRdb fed the 5' RACE reads into MiXCR, producing one record per CDR3 protein. The sample records some 890,000 distinct CDR3 sequences, approximately 32% being singletons. Findings and limits, study-wide: Long-lived donors carried more naive CD4+ cells and greater diversity than aged donors. Diversity estimates drawn from one million T cells were deemed underestimates. Roughly linear declines in TCR beta diversity per million T cells occurred with age.

These data also featured in a second study, about T cells of mothers and their children.

The V call is TRBV2, the J call TRBJ2-7, with D uncertain. This receptor was identified in a woman aged 40 to 50 in good health. The sequenced sample was blood. In nucleotides, the CDR3 is TGTGCCAGCAGTGAATGGAGCAGCCTTACCTACGAGCAGTACTTC. This codes for CASSEWSSLTYEQYF.